This TCR beta chain derives from a study of post-analysis software for immune sequencing data. Points from the study as a whole: Patients had higher frequencies than controls of about 5 TRBV segments, including TRBV5-6, TRBV5-1 and TRBV20-1.

This CDR3 is 13 amino acids long. Germline CDR1 SGHAT, CDR2 FQNNGV. As concerns this clonotype: Its antigen is still unknown.

Carried by the TCR beta cDNA libraries were unique molecular identifiers. In TCRdb, the PCR reads were re-called with MiXCR into one record per CDR3 protein. The sample has roughly 800,000 distinct CDR3 sequences, roughly 50% seen once. The receptor was derived from a girl aged 10-17 years with multiple sclerosis. The chain has TRBV11-2 and TRBJ2-5; D remains unclear. Matching the DNA end better, TRBJ2-7 makes the J call doubtful. The sample consisted of blood. In nucleotides, the CDR3 is TGTGCCAGCAGCTCCCTCGCAGCCTACGAGCAGTACTTC. It is translated as CASSSLAAYEQYF.